These T cell receptor beta chains were read from a single sample in a study of naive CD8 T cells in extremely preterm neonates. Here immunoSEQ multiplex PCR was the method, and the copy in TCRdb shows in-frame clones only, minus some. The data show tens of thousands of clones, around 89% seen once. Sequencing used naive CD8+ T cells from cord blood. The receptors come from a boy who was born preterm. The CDR3 runs from the conserved cysteine through the conserved F or W. Each record gives: CDR3 DNA, CDR3 protein, V gene, D gene, clone size, J gene. A D gene is named only where the DNA matches it firmly. Some rows have no size entry. The others give once, few or many, or a class for an expanded clone.

CDR3 DNA: TGTGCCAGCAGTTTAGGACAAATGAACACTGAAGCTTTCTTT
CDR3 protein: CASSLGQMNTEAFF
V gene: TRBV27
D gene: NA
clone size: NA
J gene: TRBJ1-1

CDR3 DNA: TGCGCCAGCAAGACCTACGAGCAGTACTTC
CDR3 protein: CASKTYEQYF
V gene: TRBV10-1
D gene: NA
clone size: NA
J gene: TRBJ2-7

CDR3 DNA: TGCGCCAGCAGCTTTTCGACAGGGGGCTACGAGCAGTACTTC
CDR3 protein: CASSFSTGGYEQYF
V gene: TRBV5-1
D gene: TRBD1
clone size: NA
J gene: TRBJ2-7

CDR3 DNA: TGTGCCAGCAGCTTGGACTACAATGAGCAGTTCTTC
CDR3 protein: CASSLDYNEQFF
V gene: TRBV5-6
D gene: NA
clone size: NA
J gene: TRBJ2-1

CDR3 DNA: TGTGCCAGCAGTGAAGGCGGGGGGGCAGAGACCCAGTACTTC
CDR3 protein: CASSEGGGAETQYF
V gene: TRBV6-1
D gene: TRBD2
clone size: NA
J gene: TRBJ2-5

CDR3 DNA: TGCGCCAGCAGGACAGGGGGCGACTATGGCTACACCTTC
CDR3 protein: CASRTGGDYGYTF
V gene: TRBV10-2
D gene: TRBD1
clone size: NA
J gene: TRBJ1-2

CDR3 DNA: TGCGCCAGCAGCCACAGGGGGGGAAACACCATATATTTT
CDR3 protein: CASSHRGGNTIYF
V gene: TRBV4-1
D gene: TRBD1
clone size: NA
J gene: TRBJ1-3

CDR3 DNA: TGTGCCAGCAGCTTCGGGACAGGGAACTATGGCTACACCTTC
CDR3 protein: CASSFGTGNYGYTF
V gene: TRBV5-6
D gene: TRBD1
clone size: once
J gene: TRBJ1-2

CDR3 DNA: TGTGCCTGGAGTGTGGGGGGCGAGCAGTACTTC
CDR3 protein: CAWSVGGEQYF
V gene: TRBV30
D gene: NA
clone size: NA
J gene: TRBJ2-7

CDR3 DNA: TGTGCCAGCAGCGGCAGGGGTGGAAACACCATATATTTT
CDR3 protein: CASSGRGGNTIYF
V gene: TRBV9
D gene: NA
clone size: NA
J gene: TRBJ1-3

CDR3 DNA: TGTGCCAGCAGTTACCTGGACAGGGTAGACGAAAAACTGTTTTTT
CDR3 protein: CASSYLDRVDEKLFF
V gene: TRBV6-5
D gene: TRBD1
clone size: NA
J gene: TRBJ1-4

CDR3 DNA: TGTGCCAGCAGCCGGGACAGGGGGTACGAGCAGTACTTC
CDR3 protein: CASSRDRGYEQYF
V gene: TRBV7-3
D gene: TRBD1
clone size: NA
J gene: TRBJ2-7

CDR3 DNA: TGTGCCAGCAGCTTAAACCCTGAAGCTTTCTTT
CDR3 protein: CASSLNPEAFF
V gene: TRBV7-9
D gene: NA
clone size: NA
J gene: TRBJ1-1

CDR3 DNA: TGTGCCAGCAGCTTAGGATACCAAGAGACCCAGTACTTC
CDR3 protein: CASSLGYQETQYF
V gene: TRBV7-2
D gene: NA
clone size: NA
J gene: TRBJ2-5

CDR3 DNA: TGTGCCAGCAGCTTAGGGACAGGAAACACTGAAGCTTTCTTT
CDR3 protein: CASSLGTGNTEAFF
V gene: TRBV7-3
D gene: TRBD1
clone size: NA
J gene: TRBJ1-1